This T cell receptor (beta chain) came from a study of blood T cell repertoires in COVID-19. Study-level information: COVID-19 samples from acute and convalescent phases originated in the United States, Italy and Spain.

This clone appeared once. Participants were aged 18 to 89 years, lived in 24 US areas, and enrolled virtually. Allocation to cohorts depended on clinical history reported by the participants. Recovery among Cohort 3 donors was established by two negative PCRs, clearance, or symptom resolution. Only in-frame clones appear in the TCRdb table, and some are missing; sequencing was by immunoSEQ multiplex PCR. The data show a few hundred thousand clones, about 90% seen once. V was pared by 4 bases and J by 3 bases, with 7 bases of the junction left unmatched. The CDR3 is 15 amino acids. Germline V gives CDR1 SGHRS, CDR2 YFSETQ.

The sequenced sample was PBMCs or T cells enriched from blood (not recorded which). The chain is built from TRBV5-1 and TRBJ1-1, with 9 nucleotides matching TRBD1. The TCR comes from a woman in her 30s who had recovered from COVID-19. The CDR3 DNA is TGCGCCAGCAGCACCACGACAGGGGGGGACACTGAAGCTTTCTTT. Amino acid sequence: CASSTTTGGDTEAFF.